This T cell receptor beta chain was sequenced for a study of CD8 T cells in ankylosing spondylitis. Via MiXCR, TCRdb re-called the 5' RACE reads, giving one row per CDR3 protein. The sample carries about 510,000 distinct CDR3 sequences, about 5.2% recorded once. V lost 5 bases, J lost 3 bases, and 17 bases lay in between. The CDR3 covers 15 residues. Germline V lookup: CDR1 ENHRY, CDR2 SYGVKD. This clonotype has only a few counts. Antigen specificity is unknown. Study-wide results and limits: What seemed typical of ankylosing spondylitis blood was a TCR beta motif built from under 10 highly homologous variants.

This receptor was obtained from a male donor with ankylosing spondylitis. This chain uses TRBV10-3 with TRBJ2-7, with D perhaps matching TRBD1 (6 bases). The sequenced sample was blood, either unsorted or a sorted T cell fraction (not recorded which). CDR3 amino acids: CAISFLQGRSYEQYF. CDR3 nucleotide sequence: TGTGCCATCAGTTTCCTACAGGGTCGAAGCTACGAGCAGTACTTC.